The source of this T cell receptor beta chain is a study of cytomegalovirus exposure and HLA in healthy donors. Overall study findings and caveats: Diagnosis of cytomegalovirus status made by the classifier reportedly showed high specificity and sensitivity. The authors considered a cluster of highly shared sequence variants likely to be a sequencing artifact. Later examination showed HLA-associated TCR beta chains had greater clonal expansion than equally common others. Later analysis demonstrated an association between a missense DCLRE1C variant and TCR beta V- and J-gene trimming.

PCR amplification relied on 60 Vbeta primers (plus 13 Jbeta primers). The repertoire was sequenced with immunoSEQ multiplex PCR; TCRdb's copy has only in-frame clones and lacks some. The sample includes 150,000 or so clones, roughly 70% seen only once; the top ten take more than 9%. As for this clone: Its specificity is not known.

CDR3 size: 16 residues. Sequenced: PBMCs. This receptor was identified in a young man in good health and CMV-seropositive. V usage is TRBV1 and J usage is TRBJ2-3; TRBD2 is the table's D call and was not checked against the DNA. TRBV1 is classified as a pseudogene. Here the CDR3 reads CTSSQANHASTDTQYF. DNA for the CDR3: TGCACCAGCAGCCAAGCTAACCATGCTAGCACAGATACGCAGTATTTT.